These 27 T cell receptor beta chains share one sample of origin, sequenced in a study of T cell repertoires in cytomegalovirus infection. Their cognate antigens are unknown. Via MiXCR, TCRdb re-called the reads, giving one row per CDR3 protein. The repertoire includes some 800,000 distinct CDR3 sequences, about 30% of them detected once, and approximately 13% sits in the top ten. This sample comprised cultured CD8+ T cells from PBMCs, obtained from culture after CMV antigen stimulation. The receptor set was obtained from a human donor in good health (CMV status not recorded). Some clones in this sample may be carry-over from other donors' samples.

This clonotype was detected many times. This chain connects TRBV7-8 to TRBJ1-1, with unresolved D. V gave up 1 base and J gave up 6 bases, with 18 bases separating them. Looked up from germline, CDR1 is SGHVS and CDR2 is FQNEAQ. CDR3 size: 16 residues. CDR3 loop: CASSLVTPGPYPEAFF. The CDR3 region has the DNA TGTGCCAGCAGCTTAGTAACCCCAGGACCCTACCCTGAAGCTTTCTTT.

Written as DNA, the CDR3 is TGTGCCAGCAGGGTCCTCGGGACCCAGGAAGGCAATGAGCAGTTCTTC. This encodes CASRVLGTQEGNEQFF. The chain uses TRBV2 and TRBJ2-1; tentatively, D is TRBD1 or TRBD2 (5 bases each). Trimming took 6 bases from V and 6 from J, leaving 21 bases between them. The CDR3 is made up of 16 amino acids. CDR1 is SNHLY, CDR2 FYNNEI, per germline.

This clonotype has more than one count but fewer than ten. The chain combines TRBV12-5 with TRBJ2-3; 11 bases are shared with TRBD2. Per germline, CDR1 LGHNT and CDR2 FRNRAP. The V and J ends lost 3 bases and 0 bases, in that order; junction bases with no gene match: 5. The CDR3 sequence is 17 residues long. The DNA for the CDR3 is TGTGCTAGTGGTTTCACCCTAGCGGGAGGTAGCACAGATACGCAGTATTTT. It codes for CASGFTLAGGSTDTQYF.

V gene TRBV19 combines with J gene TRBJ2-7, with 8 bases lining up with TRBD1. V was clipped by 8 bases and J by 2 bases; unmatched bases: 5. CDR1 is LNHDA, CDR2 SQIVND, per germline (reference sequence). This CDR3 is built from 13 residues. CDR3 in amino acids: CASGQGPPYEQYF. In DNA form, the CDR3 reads TGTGCCAGTGGACAGGGTCCCCCCTACGAGCAGTACTTC.

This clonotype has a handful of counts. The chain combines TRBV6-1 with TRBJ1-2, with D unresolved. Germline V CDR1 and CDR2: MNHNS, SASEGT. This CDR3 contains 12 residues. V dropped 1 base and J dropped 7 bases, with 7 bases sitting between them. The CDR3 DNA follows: TGTGCCAGCAGTGAAGGGTACAGTGGCTACACCTTC. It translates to CASSEGYSGYTF.

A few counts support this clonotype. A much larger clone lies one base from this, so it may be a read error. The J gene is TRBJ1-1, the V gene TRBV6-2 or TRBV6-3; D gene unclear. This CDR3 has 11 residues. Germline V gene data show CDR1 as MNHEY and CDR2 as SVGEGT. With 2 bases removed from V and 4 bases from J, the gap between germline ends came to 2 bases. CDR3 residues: CASSYVTEAFF. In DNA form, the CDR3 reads TGTGCCAGCAGTTACGTCACTGAAGCTTTCTTT.

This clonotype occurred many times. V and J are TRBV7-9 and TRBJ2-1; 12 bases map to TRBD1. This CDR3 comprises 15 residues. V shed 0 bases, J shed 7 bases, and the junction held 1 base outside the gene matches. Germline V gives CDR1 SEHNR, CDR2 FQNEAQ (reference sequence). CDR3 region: CASSLAGQGANEQFF. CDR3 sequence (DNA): TGTGCCAGCAGCTTAGCGGGACAGGGGGCGAATGAGCAGTTCTTC.

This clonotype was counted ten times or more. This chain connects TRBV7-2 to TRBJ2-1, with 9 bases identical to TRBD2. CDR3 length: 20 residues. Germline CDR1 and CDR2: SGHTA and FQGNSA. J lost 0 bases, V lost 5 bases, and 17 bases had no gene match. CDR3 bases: TGTGCCAGCAGCGGAGTGGTTGTGGGACTAGCCCTCCTCTCCTACAATGAGCAGTTCTTC. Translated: CASSGVVVGLALLSYNEQFF.

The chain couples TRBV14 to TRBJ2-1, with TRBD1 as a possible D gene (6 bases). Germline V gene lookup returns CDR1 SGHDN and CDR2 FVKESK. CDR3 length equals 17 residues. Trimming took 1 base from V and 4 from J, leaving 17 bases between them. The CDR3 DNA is TGTGCCAGCAGCCAAGTGAGAGGGGGTGGGGTTTACAATGAGCAGTTCTTC. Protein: CASSQVRGGGVYNEQFF.

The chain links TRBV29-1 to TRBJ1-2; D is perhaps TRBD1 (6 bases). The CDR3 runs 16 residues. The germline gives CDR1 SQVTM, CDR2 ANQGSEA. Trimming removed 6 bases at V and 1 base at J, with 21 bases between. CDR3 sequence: CSVGPGQIPFNYGYTF. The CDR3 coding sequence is TGCAGCGTAGGACCGGGACAAATCCCCTTTAACTATGGCTACACCTTC.

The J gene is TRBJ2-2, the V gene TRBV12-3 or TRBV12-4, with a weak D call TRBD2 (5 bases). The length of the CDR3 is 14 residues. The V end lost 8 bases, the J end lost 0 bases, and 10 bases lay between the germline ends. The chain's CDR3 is CASRGYANTGELFF. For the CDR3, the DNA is TGTGCCAGCCGGGGATACGCGAACACCGGGGAGCTGTTTTTT.

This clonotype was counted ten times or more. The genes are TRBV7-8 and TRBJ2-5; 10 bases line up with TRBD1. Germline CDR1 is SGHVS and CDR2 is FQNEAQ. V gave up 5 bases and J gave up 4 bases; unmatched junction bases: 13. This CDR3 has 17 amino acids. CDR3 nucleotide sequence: TGTGCCAGCAGCCCCAGAACGCCGACAGGGGGCATAGAGACCCAGTACTTC. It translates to CASSPRTPTGGIETQYF.

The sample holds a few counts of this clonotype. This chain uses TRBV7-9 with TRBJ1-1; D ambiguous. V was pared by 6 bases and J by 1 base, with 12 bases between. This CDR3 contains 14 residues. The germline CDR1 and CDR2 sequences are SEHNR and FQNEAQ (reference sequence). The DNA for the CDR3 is TGTGCCAGCAGTAATCCGAGACCGAACACTGAAGCTTTCTTT. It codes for CASSNPRPNTEAFF.

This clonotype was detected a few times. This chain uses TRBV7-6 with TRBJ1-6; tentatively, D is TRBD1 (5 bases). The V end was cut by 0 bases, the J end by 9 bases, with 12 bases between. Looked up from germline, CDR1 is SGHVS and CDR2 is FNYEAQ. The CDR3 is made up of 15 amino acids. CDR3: CASSLAGGEGSPLHF. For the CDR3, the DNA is TGTGCCAGCAGCTTAGCGGGAGGGGAGGGTTCACCCCTCCACTTT. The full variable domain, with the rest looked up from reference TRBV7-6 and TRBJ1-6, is GAGVSQSPRYKVTKRGQDVALRCDPISGHVSLYWYRQALGQGPEFLTYFNYEAQQDKSGLPNDRFSAERPEGSISTLTIQRTEQRDSAMYRCASSLAGGEGSPLHFGNGTRLTVT.

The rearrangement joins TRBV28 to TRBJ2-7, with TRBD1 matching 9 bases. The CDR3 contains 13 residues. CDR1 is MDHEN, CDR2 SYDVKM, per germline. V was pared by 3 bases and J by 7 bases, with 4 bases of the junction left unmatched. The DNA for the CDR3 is TGTGCCAGCAGTTTCGGACAGGGGTGGGAGCAGTACGTC. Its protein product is CASSFGQGWEQYV.

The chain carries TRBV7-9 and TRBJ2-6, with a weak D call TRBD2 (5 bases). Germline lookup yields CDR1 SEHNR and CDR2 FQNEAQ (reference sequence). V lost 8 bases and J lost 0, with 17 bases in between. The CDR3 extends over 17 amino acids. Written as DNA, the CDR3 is TGTGCCAGCGGCGGACTCATCCCCTACTCTGGGGCCAACGTCCTGACTTTC. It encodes CASGGLIPYSGANVLTF.

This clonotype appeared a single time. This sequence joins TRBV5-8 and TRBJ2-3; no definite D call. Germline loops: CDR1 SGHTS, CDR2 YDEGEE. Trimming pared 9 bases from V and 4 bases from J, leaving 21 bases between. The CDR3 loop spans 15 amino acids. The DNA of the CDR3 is TGTGCCAACTTCCTACAACCACTACGAGCAGATACGCAGTATTTT. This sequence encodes CANFLQPLRADTQYF.

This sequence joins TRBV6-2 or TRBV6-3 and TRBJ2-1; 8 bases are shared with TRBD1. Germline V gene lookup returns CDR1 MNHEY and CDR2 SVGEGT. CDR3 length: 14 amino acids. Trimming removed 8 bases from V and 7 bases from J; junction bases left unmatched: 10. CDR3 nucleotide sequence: TGTGCCAGCCGGCAACCTTACAGGGGGAATGAGCAGTTCTTC. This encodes CASRQPYRGNEQFF.

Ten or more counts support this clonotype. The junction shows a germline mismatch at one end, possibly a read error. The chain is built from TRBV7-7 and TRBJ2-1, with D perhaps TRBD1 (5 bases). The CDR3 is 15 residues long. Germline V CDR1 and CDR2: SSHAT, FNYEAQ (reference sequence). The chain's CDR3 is CASSSHRPSYNEQFF. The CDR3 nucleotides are TGTGCTAGCAGCTCCCACAGGCCTTCCTACAATGAGCAGTTCTTC.

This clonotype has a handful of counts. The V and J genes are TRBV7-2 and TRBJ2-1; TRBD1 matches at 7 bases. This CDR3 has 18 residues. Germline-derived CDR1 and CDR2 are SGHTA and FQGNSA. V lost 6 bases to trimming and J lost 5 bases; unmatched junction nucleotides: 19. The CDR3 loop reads CASRSNRDRPSPNNEQFF. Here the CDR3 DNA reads TGTGCCAGCAGATCAAATCGGGACAGACCGTCACCCAACAATGAGCAGTTCTTC.

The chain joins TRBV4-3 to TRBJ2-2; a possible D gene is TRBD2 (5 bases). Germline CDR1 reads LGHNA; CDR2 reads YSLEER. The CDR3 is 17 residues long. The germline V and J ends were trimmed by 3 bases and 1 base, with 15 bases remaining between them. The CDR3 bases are TGCGCCAGCAGCCACCAACCCGGGATAGGGAACACCGGGGAGCTGTTTTTT. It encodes CASSHQPGIGNTGELFF.

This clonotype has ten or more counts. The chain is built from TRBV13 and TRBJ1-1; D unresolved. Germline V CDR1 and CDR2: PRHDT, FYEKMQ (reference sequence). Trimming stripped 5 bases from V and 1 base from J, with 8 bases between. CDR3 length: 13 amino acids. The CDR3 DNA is TGTGCCAGCAGCCCCCTCGGGAACACTGAAGCTTTCTTT. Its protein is CASSPLGNTEAFF.

The chain's CDR3 is CASSFPRINTGELFF. CDR3 DNA sequence: TGTGCCAGCAGCTTCCCCAGGATAAACACCGGGGAGCTGTTTTTT. This chain joins TRBV5-5 and TRBJ2-2, with D unclear. The V end was cut by 2 bases, the J end by 2 bases, with 10 bases between. The CDR3 loop spans 15 amino acids. CDR1 is SGHKS and CDR2 is YYEKEE in the germline V gene (reference sequence).

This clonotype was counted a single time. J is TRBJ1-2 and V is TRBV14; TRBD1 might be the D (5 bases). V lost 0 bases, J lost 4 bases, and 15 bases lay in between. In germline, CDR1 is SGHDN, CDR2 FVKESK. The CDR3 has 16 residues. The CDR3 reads CASSQDPDSLIYGYTF. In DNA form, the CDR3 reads TGTGCCAGCAGCCAAGACCCAGACAGTCTAATCTATGGCTACACCTTC.

The DNA of the CDR3 is TGCGCCAGCAGCCAAGAGCGTCGGGACACAGATACGCAGTATTTT. Its translation is CASSQERRDTDTQYF. The chain couples TRBV4-3 to TRBJ2-3, with a possible D match to TRBD2 (5 bases). The CDR3 is 15 residues long. With 0 bases removed from V and 2 bases from J, the gap between germline ends came to 9 bases. Germline CDR1 is LGHNA and CDR2 is YSLEER.

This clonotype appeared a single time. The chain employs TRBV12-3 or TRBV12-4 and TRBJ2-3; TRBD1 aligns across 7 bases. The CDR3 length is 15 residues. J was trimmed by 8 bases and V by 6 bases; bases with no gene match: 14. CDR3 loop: CASSIQGVGTSTQYF. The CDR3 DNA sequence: TGTGCCAGCAGCATCCAGGGGGTCGGCACAAGTACGCAGTATTTT.

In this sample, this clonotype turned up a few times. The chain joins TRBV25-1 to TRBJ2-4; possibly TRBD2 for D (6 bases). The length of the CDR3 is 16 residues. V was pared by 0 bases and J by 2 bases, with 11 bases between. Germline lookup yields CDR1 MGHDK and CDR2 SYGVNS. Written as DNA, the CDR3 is TGTGCCAGCAGTGAATACTTCGGGGGAACCAAAAACATTCAGTACTTC. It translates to CASSEYFGGTKNIQYF.